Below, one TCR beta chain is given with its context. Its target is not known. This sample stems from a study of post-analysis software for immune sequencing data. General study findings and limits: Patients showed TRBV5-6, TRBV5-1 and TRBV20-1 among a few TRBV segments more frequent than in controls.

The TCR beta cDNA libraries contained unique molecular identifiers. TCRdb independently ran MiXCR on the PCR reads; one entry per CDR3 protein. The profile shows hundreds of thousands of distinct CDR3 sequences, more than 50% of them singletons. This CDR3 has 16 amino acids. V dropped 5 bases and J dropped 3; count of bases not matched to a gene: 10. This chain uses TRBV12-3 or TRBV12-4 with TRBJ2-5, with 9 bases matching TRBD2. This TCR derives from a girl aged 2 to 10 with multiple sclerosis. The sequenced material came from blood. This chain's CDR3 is CASSPRLAAIKETQYF. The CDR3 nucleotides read TGTGCCAGCAGTCCCCGACTAGCGGCCATAAAAGAGACCCAGTACTTC.